Below, 23 T cell receptor beta chains from the same sample are listed, as sequenced in a study of blood T cell repertoires in COVID-19 (dated by TCRdb to the early 2020s). The library was generated by the immunoSEQ multiplex PCR assay. TCRdb limited this immuneACCESS table to in-frame rearrangements with V and J called. A share of clones is missing; checked studies link under half to unresolved V genes, and the rest is unexplained. Across this sample there are about 250,000 clones, with 80% to 90% seen only once. Together, the top ten hold over 2% of the sample. Sequenced input: PBMCs or T cells enriched from blood (not recorded which). The source is a woman aged 18-29 years who had recovered from COVID-19.

A single count supports this clone. The chain carries TRBV27 and TRBJ2-7; 10 nucleotides agree with TRBD1. Germline-derived CDR1 and CDR2 are MNHEY and SMNVEV (reference sequence). This CDR3 region has 15 residues. Unmatched junction bases numbered 14, after V lost 8 bases and J lost 7 bases. The CDR3 loop is CASSAPGTGVGEQYF. CDR3 nucleotide sequence: TGTGCCAGCTCAGCCCCCGGGACAGGGGTGGGAGAGCAGTACTTC.

The count of this clone is one. The rearrangement links TRBV28 to TRBJ1-2; TRBD1 matches at 7 bases. Trimming took 5 bases from V and 3 from J; bases not matched to a gene: 12. Germline V gene sequence: CDR1 MDHEN, CDR2 SYDVKM. This CDR3 spans 16 amino acids. CDR3 nucleotides: TGTGCCAGCAGTCCCCGGTGGGCAGGGGGGCACTATGGCTACACCTTC. Its protein product is CASSPRWAGGHYGYTF.

This chain uses TRBV27 with TRBJ1-6; maybe TRBD1 (5 bases). V was shortened by 7 bases and J by 9 bases, with 16 bases between the two germline ends. This CDR3 is built from 14 residues. CDR1 is MNHEY, CDR2 SMNVEV, per germline (reference sequence). The CDR3 nucleotides read TGTGCCAGCAAGATTTCAGGGTTCGGTTCACCCCTCCACTTT. Translating it yields CASKISGFGSPLHF.

The gene calls are TRBV19 and TRBJ1-4; a possible D gene is TRBD1 (6 bases). Germline CDR1 is LNHDA and CDR2 is SQIVND (reference sequence). The CDR3 length is 16 residues. Trimming shortened V by 4 bases and J by 8 bases, and 20 bases separated the two germline ends. DNA of the CDR3: TGTGCCAGTAGTACTCGACGGGACACGAGACCGGAAAAACTGTTTTTT. Its translation is CASSTRRDTRPEKLFF. The full variable domain, its missing parts supplied by reference TRBV19 and TRBJ1-4, is DGGITQSPKYLFRKEGQNVTLSCEQNLNHDAMYWYRQDPGQGLRLIYYSQIVNDFQKGDIAEGYSVSREKKESFPLTVTSAQKNPTAFYLCASSTRRDTRPEKLFFGSGTQLSVL.

Here the CDR3 reads CATSDPTKNTGELFF. DNA of the CDR3: TGTGCCACCAGTGATCCCACTAAAAACACCGGGGAGCTGTTTTTT. The rearrangement joins TRBV24-1 to TRBJ2-2; D is unclear. Between the trimmed V and J ends, which lost 3 bases and 2 bases, there was a span of 9 bases. Germline V gene lookup returns CDR1 KGHDR and CDR2 SFDVKD. CDR3 length equals 15 residues.

V and J are TRBV6-5 and TRBJ1-2; 7 nucleotides line up with TRBD1. The V gene's germline CDR1 is MNHEY and CDR2 SVGAGI. Germline trimming cut 8 bases from V and 6 bases from J; bases unmatched to any gene: 6. The CDR3 loop spans 12 amino acids. DNA of the CDR3: TGTGCCAGCCGAGACAGGGTTGATGGCTACACCTTC. Its translation is CASRDRVDGYTF.

This chain connects TRBV29-1 to TRBJ2-7; a possible D gene is TRBD2 (6 bases). The CDR3 contains 12 residues. Germline V gene sequence: CDR1 SQVTM, CDR2 ANQGSEA. Trimming pared 6 bases from V and 7 bases from J, leaving 16 bases between. In DNA, the CDR3 is TGCAGCGTCGCCCCGACTGCGGGGGAGCAGTACTTC. Its protein product is CSVAPTAGEQYF.

The genes are TRBV28 and TRBJ1-3, with 7 bases fitting TRBD1. Germline assignment: CDR1 MDHEN and CDR2 SYDVKM. Trimming removed 7 bases from V and 4 bases from J; junction bases left unmatched: 10. The CDR3 consists of 15 residues. The CDR3 reads CASKSRGSPGNTIYF. CDR3 in DNA: TGTGCCAGCAAATCCAGGGGGAGCCCCGGAAACACCATATATTTT.

This clone was detected once. The chain couples TRBV29-1 to TRBJ1-4, with 9 positions matching TRBD1. The CDR3 totals 12 residues. Germline lookup yields CDR1 SQVTM and CDR2 ANQGSEA. Trimming at V came to 7 bases and at J to 5 bases, leaving 2 bases not matched to a gene. The CDR3 DNA is TGCAGCGGGGACAGGGAGAATGAAAAACTGTTTTTT. It translates to CSGDRENEKLFF.

The V call is TRBV7-6, the J call TRBJ1-2, with D maybe TRBD1 (5 bases). The germline V gene has CDR1 SGHVS and CDR2 FNYEAQ. The length of the CDR3 is 16 residues. V dropped 5 bases and J dropped 2 bases, with 18 bases sitting between them. The CDR3 DNA is TGTGCCAGCAGCCTCGAAGCCTCGACAGCGAACTATGGCTACACCTTC. Amino acids: CASSLEASTANYGYTF.

The chain employs TRBV18 and TRBJ1-6; tentatively, D is TRBD1 (6 bases). V was pared by 2 bases and J by 8 bases, with 10 bases between. Germline CDR1 is KGHSH and CDR2 is LQKENI. This CDR3 contains 14 residues. For the CDR3, the DNA is TGTGCCAGCTCACCAGGGGGCCATGATTCACCCCTCCACTTT. The encoded protein is CASSPGGHDSPLHF.

J is TRBJ2-7 and V is TRBV19; 12 nucleotides match TRBD2. With 4 bases clipped from V and 3 bases from J, the junction kept 4 bases outside the gene matches. There are 15 residues in the CDR3. Germline V gene data show CDR1 as LNHDA and CDR2 as SQIVND (reference sequence). CDR3 nucleotides: TGTGCCAGTAGTACAGGGACTAGCGGGCTCTACGAGCAGTACTTC. Encoded protein: CASSTGTSGLYEQYF.

This sequence joins TRBV7-9 and TRBJ2-7, with 7 bases lining up with TRBD2. Germline V gives CDR1 SEHNR, CDR2 FQNEAQ (reference sequence). With V trimmed by 6 bases and J by 5 bases, 10 bases remained unmatched. CDR3 length: 14 residues. CDR3 DNA sequence: TGTGCCAGCAGGAGGGCAGGGACTATCGACGAGCAGTACTTC. Residues: CASRRAGTIDEQYF.

This clone was seen once. The chain combines TRBV7-9 with TRBJ1-4; D might be TRBD1 (6 bases). The CDR3 loop spans 15 amino acids. Germline values: CDR1 SEHNR, CDR2 FQNEAQ (reference sequence). V lost 7 bases and J lost 5, with 17 bases in between. CDR3 residues: CASISNREINEKLFF. The CDR3 DNA sequence: TGTGCCAGCATCAGCAACAGGGAGATAAATGAAAAACTGTTTTTT.

This chain connects TRBV6-5 to TRBJ2-1, with a weak D call TRBD2 (6 bases). V lost 6 bases, J lost 8 bases, and 14 bases lay in between. There are 13 residues in the CDR3. CDR1 and CDR2 (germline): MNHEY, SVGAGI. DNA for the CDR3: TGTGCCAGCAGGGACGGGGGTACGTATGAGCAGTTCTTC. Translated, it gives CASRDGGTYEQFF.

V is TRBV5-1 and J is TRBJ2-2; 8 bases align to TRBD1. The CDR3 covers 16 residues. V lost 0 bases to trimming and J lost 6 bases; unmatched junction nucleotides: 7. The germline V gene encodes CDR1 SGHRS and CDR2 YFSETQ. CDR3 region: CASSLGGQGSPGELFF. CDR3 coding DNA: TGCGCCAGCAGCTTGGGTGGACAGGGAAGTCCCGGGGAGCTGTTTTTT.

The sample holds one count of this clone. V and J are TRBV7-9 and TRBJ1-2; a weak D match, TRBD1 (5 bases). Germline CDR1 and CDR2: SEHNR and FQNEAQ (reference sequence). This CDR3 contains 12 residues. Trimming pared 5 bases from V and 8 bases from J, leaving 12 bases between. This CDR3 reads CASSPGGRGYTF. In DNA form, the CDR3 reads TGTGCCAGCAGCCCGGGGGGTAGGGGCTACACCTTC.

The chain links TRBV30 to TRBJ2-7; no reliable D call. The V gene lost 1 base and the J gene lost 2 bases, with 9 bases spanning the gap. There are 13 residues in the CDR3. Germline loops: CDR1 GTSNPN, CDR2 SVGIG (reference sequence). CDR3 region: CAWSAGLTYEQYF. In DNA form, the CDR3 reads TGTGCCTGGAGTGCAGGCCTGACCTACGAGCAGTACTTC.

The chain recombines TRBV19 with TRBJ1-5; D possibly corresponds to TRBD1 (5 bases). This CDR3 spans 13 amino acids. From germline, CDR1 is LNHDA and CDR2 SQIVND (reference sequence). V gave up 7 bases and J gave up 7 bases, with 14 bases separating them. The CDR3 bases are TGTGCCAGTACGCAGGGTTTTAGGCAGCCCCAGCATTTT. It translates to CASTQGFRQPQHF.

This clone was found once. The chain uses TRBV28 and TRBJ2-7; a weak D match, TRBD2 (7 bases). The CDR3 runs 14 residues. Per the germline V gene, CDR1 is MDHEN and CDR2 is SYDVKM. The V and J ends lost 7 bases and 7 bases respectively, with 20 bases between them. The CDR3 loop reads CASTTMGGAREQYF. For the CDR3, the DNA is TGTGCCAGCACTACCATGGGGGGGGCGAGGGAGCAGTACTTC. Drawing the rest from reference TRBV28 and TRBJ2-7, the complete variable domain is DVKVTQSSRYLVKRTGEKVFLECVQDMDHENMFWYRQDPGLGLRLIYFSYDVKMKEKGDIPEGYSVSREKKERFSLILESASTNQTSMYLCASTTMGGAREQYFGPGTRLTVT.

The rearrangement uses TRBV13 and TRBJ2-7, with a weak D call TRBD1 (6 bases). The CDR3 spans 15 residues. The V gene's germline CDR1 is PRHDT and CDR2 FYEKMQ (reference sequence). V was trimmed by 3 bases and J by 1 base, leaving 13 bases between them. The CDR3 protein is CASSFVDSTSYEQYF. The CDR3 DNA follows: TGTGCCAGCAGCTTCGTGGACAGTACGTCCTACGAGCAGTACTTC.

This chain connects TRBV14 to TRBJ1-2; 9 bases align to TRBD1. Germline V lookup: CDR1 SGHDN, CDR2 FVKESK. V dropped 3 bases and J dropped 2; count of bases not matched to a gene: 13. The CDR3 sequence is 18 residues long. CDR3 residues: CASSQAGTGKYLNYGYTF. CDR3 DNA sequence: TGTGCCAGCAGCCAGGCCGGGACAGGGAAATATCTAAACTATGGCTACACCTTC.

This sequence joins TRBV6-2 or TRBV6-3 and TRBJ2-7; TRBD1 is a possible D gene (5 bases). Germline CDR1 is MNHEY and CDR2 is SVGEGT. Trimming pared 0 bases from V and 0 bases from J, leaving 6 bases between. There are 14 residues in the CDR3. The CDR3 is CASSYSTDSYEQYF. The CDR3 coding sequence is TGTGCCAGCAGTTACTCGACAGACTCCTACGAGCAGTACTTC.